This TCR beta chain derives from a study of cytomegalovirus exposure and HLA in healthy donors. Trimming took 2 bases from V and 1 from J; bases not matched to a gene: 1. CDR1 LGHNA and CDR2 YNFKEQ come from the germline V gene. The CDR3 contains 14 residues. Study-level findings and limits: Both high specificity and high sensitivity reportedly marked the classifier's diagnosis of cytomegalovirus status. A later analysis found most CMV-associated TCR beta chains apparently HLA-restricted. Cytomegalovirus-associated TCR beta chains were listed, numbering 150 to 200. Accurate prediction of most subjects' HLA-A and HLA-B alleles from TCR beta sequences was reported.

PCR amplification relied on 60 Vbeta primers (plus 13 Jbeta primers). This table comes from immunoSEQ multiplex PCR, and its TCRdb copy is limited to in-frame clones, with some not included. Here the sample table reports roughly 60,000 clones. About this clone: As yet, its antigen is unknown.

The specimen was PBMCs. The TCR was taken from a male donor in good health and CMV-seronegative. The chain joins TRBV4-2 to TRBJ1-1; 7 bases are a match to TRBD1. CDR3 loop: CASSQQGGNTEAFF. CDR3 DNA sequence: TGTGCCAGCAGCCAACAGGGGGGGAACACTGAAGCTTTCTTT.